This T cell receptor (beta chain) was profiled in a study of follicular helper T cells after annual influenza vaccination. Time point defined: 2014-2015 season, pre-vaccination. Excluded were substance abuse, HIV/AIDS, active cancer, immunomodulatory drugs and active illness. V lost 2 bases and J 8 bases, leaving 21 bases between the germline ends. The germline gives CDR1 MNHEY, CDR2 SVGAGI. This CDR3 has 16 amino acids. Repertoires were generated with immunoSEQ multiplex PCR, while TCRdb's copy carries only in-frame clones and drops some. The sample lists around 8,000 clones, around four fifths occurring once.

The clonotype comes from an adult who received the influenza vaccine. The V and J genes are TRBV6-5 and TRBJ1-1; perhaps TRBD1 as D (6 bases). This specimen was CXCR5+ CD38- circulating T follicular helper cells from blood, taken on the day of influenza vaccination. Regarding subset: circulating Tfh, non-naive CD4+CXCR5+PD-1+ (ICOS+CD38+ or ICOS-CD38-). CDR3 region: CASSYPIGGGREEAFF. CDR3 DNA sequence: TGTGCCAGCAGTTACCCCATCGGGGGCGGGAGGGAGGAAGCTTTCTTT.